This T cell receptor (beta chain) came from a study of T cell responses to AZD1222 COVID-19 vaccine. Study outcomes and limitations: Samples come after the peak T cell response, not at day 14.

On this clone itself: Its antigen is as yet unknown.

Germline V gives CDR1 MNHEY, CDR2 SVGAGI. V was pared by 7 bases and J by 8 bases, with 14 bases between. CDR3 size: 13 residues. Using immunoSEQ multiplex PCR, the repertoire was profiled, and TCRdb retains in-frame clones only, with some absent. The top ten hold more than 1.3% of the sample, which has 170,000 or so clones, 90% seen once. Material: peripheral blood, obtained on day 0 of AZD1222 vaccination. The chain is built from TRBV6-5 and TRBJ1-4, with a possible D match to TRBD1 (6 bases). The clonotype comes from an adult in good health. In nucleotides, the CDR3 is TGTGCCAGCACCGGACAGCAGGCCGAAAAACTGTTTTTT. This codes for CASTGQQAEKLFF.